This TCR beta chain was captured in a study of STAT5B mutations in CD4+ large granular lymphocyte leukemia. Broader study findings: Approximately 25% of private leukemic clonotypes occurred rarely in other patients' non-leukemic repertoires. TRBV06-family usage was enriched in top patient clones (8/27) versus controls (2/35).

Original processing notes: The detection floor for productive clonotype frequency was 2.59 x 10-5. The table came from immunoSEQ multiplex PCR; TCRdb's copy has only in-frame clones and leaves some out. The V and J calls and clone size are taken from that table; D and trimming were inferred from the DNA. The repertoire holds under 40,000 clones, with less than 80% as singletons. Worth noting for this clone: What it binds is not known.

V was clipped by 8 bases and J by 4 bases, with 13 bases between them. This CDR3 comprises 13 residues. The V gene's germline CDR1 is ENHRY and CDR2 SYGVKD. The origin of this receptor is a human donor in good health. The sequenced sample was CD4+ T cells from blood buffy coats. This sequence joins TRBV10-3 and TRBJ2-3, with D perhaps TRBD1 (7 bases). For the CDR3, the DNA is TGTGCCATCCGAACAGGGGAGGCAGATACGCAGTATTTT. Translation gives CAIRTGEADTQYF.